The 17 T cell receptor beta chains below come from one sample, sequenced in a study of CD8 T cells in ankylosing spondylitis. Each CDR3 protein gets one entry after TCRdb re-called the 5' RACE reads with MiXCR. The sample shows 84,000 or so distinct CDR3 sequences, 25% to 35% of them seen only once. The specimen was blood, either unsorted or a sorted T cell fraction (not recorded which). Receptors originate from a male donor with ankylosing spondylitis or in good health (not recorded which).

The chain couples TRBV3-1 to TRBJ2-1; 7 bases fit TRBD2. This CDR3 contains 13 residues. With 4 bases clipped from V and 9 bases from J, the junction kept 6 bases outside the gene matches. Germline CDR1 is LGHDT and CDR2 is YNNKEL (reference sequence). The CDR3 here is CASSPGLDIEQFF. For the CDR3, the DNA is TGTGCCAGCAGCCCCGGACTAGACATTGAGCAGTTCTTC.

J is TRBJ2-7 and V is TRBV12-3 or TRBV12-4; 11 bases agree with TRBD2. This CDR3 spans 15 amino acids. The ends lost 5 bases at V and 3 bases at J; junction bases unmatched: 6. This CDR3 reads CASSNPGTSGYEQYF. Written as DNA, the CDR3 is TGTGCCAGCAGTAATCCCGGGACTAGCGGCTACGAGCAGTACTTC.

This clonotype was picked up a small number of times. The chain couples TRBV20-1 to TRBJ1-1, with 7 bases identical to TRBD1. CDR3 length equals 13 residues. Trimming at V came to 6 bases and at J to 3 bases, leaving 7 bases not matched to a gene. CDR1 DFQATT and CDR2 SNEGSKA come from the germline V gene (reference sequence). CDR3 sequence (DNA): TGCAGTGCACCGACAGGGTCGGACACTGAAGCTTTCTTT. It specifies CSAPTGSDTEAFF.

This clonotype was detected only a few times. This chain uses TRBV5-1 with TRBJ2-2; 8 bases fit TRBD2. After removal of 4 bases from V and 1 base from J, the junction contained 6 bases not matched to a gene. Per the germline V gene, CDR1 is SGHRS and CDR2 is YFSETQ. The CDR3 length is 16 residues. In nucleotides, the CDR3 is TGCGCCAGCAGCGAAAGCCTAGCGGGGAACACCGGGGAGCTGTTTTTT. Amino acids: CASSESLAGNTGELFF.

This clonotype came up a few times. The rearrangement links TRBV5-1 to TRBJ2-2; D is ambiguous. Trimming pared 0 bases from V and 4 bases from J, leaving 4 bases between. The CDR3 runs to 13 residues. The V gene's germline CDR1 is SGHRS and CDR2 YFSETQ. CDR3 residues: CASSLAATGELFF. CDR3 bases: TGCGCCAGCAGCTTGGCGGCCACCGGGGAGCTGTTTTTT.

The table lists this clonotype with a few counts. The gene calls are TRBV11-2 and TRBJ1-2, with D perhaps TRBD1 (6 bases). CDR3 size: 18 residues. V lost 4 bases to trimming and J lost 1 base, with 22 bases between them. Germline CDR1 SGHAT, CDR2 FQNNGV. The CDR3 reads CASSSNLVNRESNYGYTF. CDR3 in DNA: TGTGCCAGCAGCTCAAATCTTGTTAACAGGGAAAGTAACTATGGCTACACCTTC.

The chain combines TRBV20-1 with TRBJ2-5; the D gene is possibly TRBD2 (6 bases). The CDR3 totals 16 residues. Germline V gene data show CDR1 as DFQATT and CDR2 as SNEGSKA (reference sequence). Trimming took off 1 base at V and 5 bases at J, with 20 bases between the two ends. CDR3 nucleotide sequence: TGCAGTGCTAGAGCTATCACAGGAGGGTCAGGCGAGACCCAGTACTTC. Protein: CSARAITGGSGETQYF.

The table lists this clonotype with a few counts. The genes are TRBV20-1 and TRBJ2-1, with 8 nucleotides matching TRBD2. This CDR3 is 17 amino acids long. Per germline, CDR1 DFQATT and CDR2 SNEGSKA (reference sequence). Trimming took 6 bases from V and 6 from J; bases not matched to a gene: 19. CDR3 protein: CSATPLKPASGFNEQFF. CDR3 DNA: TGCAGTGCCACCCCTCTAAAGCCGGCTAGCGGGTTCAATGAGCAGTTCTTC.

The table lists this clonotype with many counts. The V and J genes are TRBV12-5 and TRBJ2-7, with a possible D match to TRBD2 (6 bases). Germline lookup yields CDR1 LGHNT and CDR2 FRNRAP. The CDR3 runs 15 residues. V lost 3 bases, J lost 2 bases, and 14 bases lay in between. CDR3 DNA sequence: TGTGCTAGTGGTTTATCGCTAGCGTTTACCTACGAGCAGTACTTC. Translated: CASGLSLAFTYEQYF. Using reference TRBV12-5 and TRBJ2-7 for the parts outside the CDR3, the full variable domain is DARVTQTPRHKVTEMGQEVTMRCQPILGHNTVFWYRQTMMQGLELLAYFRNRAPLDDSGMPKDRFSAEMPDATLATLKIQPSEPRDSAVYFCASGLSLAFTYEQYFGPGTRLTVT.

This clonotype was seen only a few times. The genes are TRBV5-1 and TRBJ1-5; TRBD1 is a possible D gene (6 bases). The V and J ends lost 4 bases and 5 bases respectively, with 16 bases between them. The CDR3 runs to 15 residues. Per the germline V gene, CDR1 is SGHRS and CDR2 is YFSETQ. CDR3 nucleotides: TGCGCCAGCAGCGCTGCCGGGGGCTCCGATCAGCCCCAGCATTTT. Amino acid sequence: CASSAAGGSDQPQHF.

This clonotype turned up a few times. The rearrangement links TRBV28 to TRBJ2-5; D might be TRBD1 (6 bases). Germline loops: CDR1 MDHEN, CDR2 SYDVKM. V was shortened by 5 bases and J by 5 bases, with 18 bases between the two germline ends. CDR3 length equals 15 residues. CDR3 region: CASSGRTAGDETQYF. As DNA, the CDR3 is TGTGCCAGCAGTGGTCGTACGGCAGGGGATGAGACCCAGTACTTC.

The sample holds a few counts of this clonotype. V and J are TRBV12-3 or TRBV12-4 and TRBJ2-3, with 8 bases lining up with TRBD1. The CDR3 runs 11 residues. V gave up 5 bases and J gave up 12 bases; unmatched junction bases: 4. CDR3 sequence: CASSLGQGQYF. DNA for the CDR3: TGTGCCAGCAGTCTCGGACAGGGTCAGTATTTT.

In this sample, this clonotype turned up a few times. CDR3 bases: TGCGCCAGCAGCTTGTCCTGGACAGGGCAAGAGACCCAGTACTTC. Residues: CASSLSWTGQETQYF. The chain employs TRBV5-1 and TRBJ2-5; TRBD1 agrees at 8 bases. From germline, CDR1 is SGHRS and CDR2 YFSETQ. The CDR3 is 15 residues long. Unmatched junction bases numbered 4, after V lost 1 base and J lost 2 bases.

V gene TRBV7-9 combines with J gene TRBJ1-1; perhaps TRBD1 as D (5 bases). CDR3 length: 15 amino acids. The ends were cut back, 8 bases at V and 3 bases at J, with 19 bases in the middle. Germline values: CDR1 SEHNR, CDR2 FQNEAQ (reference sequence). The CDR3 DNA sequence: TGTGCCAGCTCCCCTAACCCCCGGGGCGACACTGAAGCTTTCTTT. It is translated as CASSPNPRGDTEAFF. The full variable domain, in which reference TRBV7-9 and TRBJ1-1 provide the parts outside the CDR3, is DTGVSQNPRHKITKRGQNVTFRCDPISEHNRLYWYRQTLGQGPEFLTYFQNEAQLEKSRLLSDRFSAERPKGSFSTLEIQRTEQGDSAMYLCASSPNPRGDTEAFFGQGTRLTVV.

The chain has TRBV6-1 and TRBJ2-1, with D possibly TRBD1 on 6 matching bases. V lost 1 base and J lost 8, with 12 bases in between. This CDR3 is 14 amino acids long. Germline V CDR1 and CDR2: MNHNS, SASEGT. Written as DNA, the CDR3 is TGTGCCAGCAGTGAAGGCTGGAAGGGGGATGAGCAGTTCTTC. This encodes CASSEGWKGDEQFF.

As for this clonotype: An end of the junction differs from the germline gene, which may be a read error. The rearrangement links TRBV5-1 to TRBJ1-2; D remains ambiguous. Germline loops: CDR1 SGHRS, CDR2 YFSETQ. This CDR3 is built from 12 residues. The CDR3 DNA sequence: TGCGCCAGCAGCGGCTCGGGAGAGGCCGGGATTTGG. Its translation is CASSGSGEAGIW.

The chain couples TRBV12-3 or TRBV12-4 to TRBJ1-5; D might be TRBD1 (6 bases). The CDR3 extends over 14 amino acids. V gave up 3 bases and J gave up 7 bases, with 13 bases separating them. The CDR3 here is CASSFGQGRQPQHF. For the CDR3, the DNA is TGTGCCAGCAGTTTCGGTCAGGGGAGGCAGCCCCAGCATTTT.